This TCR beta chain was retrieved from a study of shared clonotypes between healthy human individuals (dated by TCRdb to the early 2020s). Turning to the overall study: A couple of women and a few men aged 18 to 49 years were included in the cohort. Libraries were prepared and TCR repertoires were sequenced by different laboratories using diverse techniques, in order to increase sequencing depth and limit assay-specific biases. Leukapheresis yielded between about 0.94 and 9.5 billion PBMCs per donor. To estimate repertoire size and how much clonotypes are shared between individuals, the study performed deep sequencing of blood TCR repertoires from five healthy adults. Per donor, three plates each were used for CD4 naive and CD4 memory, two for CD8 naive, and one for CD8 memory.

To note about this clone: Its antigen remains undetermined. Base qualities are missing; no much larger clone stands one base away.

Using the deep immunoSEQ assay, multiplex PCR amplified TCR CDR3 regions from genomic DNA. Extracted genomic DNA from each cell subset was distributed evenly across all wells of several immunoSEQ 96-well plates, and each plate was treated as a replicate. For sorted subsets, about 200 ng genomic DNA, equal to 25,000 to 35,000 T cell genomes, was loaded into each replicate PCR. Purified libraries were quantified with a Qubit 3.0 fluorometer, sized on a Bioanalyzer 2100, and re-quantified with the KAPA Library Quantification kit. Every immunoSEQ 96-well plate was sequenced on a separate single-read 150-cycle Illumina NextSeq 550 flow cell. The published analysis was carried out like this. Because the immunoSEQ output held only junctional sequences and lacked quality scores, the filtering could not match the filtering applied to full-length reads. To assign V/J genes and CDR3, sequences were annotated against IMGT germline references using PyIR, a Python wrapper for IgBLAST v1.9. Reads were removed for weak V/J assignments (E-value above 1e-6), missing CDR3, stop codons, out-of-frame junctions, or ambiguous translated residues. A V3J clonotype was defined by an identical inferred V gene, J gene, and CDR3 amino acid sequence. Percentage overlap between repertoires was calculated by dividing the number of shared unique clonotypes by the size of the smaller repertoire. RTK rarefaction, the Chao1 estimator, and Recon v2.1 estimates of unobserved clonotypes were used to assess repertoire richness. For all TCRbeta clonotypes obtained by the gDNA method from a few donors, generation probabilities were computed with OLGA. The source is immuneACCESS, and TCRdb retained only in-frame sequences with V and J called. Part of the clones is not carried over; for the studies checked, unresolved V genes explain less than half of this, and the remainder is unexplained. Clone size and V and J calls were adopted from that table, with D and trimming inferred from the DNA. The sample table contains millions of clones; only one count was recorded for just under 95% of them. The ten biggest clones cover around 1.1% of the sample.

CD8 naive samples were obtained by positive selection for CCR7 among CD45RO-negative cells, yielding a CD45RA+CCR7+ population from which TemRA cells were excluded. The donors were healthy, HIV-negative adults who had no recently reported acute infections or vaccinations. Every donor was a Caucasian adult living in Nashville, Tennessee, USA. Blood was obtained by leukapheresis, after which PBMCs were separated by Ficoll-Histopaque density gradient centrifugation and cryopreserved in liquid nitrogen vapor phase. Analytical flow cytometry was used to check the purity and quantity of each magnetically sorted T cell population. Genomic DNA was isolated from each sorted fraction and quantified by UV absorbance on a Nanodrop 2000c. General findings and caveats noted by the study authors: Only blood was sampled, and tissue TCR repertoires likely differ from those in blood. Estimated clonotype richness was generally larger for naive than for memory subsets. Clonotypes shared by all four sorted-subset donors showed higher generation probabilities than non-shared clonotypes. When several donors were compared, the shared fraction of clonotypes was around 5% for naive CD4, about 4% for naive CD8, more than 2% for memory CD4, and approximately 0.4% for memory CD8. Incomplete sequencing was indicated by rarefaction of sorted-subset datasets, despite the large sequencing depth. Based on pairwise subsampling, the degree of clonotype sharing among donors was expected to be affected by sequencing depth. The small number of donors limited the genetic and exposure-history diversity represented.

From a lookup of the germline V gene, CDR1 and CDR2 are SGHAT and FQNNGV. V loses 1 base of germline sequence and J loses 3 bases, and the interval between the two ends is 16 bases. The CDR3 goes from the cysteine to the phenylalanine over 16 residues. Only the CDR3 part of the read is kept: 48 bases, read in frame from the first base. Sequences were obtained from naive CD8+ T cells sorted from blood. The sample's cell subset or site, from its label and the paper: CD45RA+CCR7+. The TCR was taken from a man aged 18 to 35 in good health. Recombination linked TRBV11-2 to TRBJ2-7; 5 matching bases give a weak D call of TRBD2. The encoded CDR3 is CASSLVGESWDYEQYF. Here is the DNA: TGTGCCAGCAGCTTAGTCGGGGAGTCGTGGGACTACGAGCAGTACTTC.